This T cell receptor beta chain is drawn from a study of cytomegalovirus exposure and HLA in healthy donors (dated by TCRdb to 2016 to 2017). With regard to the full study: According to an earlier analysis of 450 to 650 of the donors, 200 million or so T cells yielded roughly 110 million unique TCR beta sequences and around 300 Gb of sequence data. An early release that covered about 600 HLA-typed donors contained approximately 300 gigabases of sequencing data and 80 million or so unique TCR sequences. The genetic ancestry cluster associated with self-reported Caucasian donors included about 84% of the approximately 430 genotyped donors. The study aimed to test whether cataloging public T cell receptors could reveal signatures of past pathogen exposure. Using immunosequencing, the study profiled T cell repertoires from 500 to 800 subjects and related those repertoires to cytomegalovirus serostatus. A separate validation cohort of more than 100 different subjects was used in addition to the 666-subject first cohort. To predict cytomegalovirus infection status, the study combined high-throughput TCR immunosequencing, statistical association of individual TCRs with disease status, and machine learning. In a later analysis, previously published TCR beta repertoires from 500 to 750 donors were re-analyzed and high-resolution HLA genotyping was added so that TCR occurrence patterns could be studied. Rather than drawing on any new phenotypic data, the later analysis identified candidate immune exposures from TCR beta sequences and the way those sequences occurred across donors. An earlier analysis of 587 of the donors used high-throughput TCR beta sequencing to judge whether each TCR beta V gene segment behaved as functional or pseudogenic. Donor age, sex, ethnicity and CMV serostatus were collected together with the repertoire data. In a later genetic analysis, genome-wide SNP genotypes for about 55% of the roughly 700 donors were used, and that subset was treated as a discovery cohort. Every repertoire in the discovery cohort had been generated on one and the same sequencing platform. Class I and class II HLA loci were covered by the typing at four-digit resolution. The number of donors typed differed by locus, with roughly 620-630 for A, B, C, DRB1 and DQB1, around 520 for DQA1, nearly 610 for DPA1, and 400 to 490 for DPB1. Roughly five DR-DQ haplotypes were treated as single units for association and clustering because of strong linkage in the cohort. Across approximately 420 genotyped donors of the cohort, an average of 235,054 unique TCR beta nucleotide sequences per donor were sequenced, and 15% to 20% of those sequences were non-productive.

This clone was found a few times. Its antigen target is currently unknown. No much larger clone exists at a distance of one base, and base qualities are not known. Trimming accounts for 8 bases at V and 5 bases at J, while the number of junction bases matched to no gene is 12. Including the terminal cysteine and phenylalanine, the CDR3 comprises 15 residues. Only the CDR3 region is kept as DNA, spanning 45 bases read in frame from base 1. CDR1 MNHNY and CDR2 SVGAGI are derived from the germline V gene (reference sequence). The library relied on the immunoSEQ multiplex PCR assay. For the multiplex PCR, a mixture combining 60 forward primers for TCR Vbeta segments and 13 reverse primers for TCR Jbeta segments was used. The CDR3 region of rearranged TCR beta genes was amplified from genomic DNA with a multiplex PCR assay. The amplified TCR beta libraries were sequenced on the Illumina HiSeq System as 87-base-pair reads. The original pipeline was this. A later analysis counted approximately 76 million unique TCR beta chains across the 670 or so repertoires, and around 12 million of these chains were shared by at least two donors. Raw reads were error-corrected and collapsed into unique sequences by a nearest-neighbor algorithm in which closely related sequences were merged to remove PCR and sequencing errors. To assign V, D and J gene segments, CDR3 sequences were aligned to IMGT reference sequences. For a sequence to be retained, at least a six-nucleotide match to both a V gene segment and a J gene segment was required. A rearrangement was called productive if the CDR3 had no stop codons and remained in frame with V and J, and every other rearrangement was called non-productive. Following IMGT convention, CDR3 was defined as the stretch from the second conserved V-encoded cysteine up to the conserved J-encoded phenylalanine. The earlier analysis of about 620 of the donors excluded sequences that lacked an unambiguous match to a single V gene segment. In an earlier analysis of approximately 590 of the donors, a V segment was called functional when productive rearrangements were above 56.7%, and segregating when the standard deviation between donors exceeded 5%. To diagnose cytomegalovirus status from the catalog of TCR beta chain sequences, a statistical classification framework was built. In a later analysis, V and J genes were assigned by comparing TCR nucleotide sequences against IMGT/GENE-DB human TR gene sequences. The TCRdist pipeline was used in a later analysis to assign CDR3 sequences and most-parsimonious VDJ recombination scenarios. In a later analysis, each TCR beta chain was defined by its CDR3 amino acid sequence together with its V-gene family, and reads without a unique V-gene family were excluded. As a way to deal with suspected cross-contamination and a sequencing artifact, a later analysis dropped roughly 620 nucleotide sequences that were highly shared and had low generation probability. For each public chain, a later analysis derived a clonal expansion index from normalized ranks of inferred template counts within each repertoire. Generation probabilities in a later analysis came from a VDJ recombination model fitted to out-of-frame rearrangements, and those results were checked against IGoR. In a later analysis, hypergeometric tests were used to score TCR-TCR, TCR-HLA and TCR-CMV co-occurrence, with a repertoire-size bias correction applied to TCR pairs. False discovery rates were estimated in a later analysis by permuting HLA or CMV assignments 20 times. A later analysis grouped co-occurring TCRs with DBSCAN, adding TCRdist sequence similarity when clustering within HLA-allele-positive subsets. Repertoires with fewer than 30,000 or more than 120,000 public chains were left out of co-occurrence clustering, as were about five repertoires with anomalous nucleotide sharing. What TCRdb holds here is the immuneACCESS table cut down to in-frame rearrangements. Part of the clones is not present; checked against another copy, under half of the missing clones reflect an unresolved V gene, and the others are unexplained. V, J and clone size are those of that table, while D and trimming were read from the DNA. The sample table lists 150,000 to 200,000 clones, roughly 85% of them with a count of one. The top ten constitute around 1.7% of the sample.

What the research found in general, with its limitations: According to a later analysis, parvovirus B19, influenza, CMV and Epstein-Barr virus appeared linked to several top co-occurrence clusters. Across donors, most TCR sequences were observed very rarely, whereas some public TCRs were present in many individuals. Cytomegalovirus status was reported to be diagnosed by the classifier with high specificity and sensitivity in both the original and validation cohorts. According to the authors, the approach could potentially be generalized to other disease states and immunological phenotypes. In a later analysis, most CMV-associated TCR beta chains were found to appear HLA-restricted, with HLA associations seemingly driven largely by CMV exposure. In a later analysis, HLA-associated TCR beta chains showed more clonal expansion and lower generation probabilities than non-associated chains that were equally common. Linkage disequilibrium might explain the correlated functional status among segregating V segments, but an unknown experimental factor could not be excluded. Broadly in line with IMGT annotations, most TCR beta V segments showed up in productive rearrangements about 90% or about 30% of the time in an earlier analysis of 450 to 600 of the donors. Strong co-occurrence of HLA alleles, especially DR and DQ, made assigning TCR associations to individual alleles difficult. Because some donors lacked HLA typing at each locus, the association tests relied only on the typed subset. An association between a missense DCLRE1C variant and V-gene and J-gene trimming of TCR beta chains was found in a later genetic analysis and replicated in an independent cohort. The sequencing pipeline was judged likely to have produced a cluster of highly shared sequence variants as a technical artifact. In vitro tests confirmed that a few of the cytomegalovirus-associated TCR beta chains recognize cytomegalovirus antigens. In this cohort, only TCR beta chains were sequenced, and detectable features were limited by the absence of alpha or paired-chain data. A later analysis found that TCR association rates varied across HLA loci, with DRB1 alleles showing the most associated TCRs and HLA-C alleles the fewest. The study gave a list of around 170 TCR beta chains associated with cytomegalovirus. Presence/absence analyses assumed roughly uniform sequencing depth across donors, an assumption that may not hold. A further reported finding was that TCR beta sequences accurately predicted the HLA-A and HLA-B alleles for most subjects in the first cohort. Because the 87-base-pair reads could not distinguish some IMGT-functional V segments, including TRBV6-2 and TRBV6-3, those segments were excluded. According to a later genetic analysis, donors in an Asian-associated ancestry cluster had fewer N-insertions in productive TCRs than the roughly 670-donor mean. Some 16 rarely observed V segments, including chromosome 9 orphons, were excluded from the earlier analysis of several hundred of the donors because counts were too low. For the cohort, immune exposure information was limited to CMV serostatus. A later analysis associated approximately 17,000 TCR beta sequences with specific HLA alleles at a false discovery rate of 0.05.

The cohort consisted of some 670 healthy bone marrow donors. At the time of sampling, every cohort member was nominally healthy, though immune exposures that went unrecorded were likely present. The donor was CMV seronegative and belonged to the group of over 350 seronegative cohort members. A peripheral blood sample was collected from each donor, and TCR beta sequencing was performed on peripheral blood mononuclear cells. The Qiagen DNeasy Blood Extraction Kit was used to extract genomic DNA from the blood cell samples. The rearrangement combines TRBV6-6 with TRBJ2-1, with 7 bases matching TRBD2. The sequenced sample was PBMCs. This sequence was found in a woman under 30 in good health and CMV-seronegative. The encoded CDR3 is CASGPPGLGNNEQFF. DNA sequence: TGTGCCAGCGGCCCCCCCGGACTAGGGAACAATGAGCAGTTCTTC.